Below, one TCR beta chain is given with its context. As yet, its antigen is unknown. In germline, CDR1 is ENHRY, CDR2 SYGVKD. The CDR3 is 16 amino acids. With V trimmed by 3 bases and J by 6 bases, 4 bases remained unmatched. The table came from immunoSEQ multiplex PCR; TCRdb's copy has only in-frame clones and leaves some out. The sample records 70,000 to 75,000 clones, roughly 84% being singletons. The data stem from a study of T cells in localized non-small cell lung cancer. General study findings and limits: A single tumor region was sequenced, leaving heterogeneity possible. A higher density of T cells in blood coincided with extended overall survival.

This sequence joins TRBV10-3 and TRBJ2-3; 15 bases agree with TRBD2. Here the sequenced sample was peripheral blood, taken before any cancer treatment. The TCR was taken from a female donor over 55 with stage I lung adenocarcinoma. The CDR3 protein is CAISDGLAGGEDTQYF. The CDR3 DNA reads as TGTGCCATCAGTGACGGACTAGCGGGAGGGGAGGATACGCAGTATTTT.